This T cell receptor beta chain was documented in a study of CD8 T cells in Susac syndrome. Study observations and caveats: It was acknowledged in the study that the number of individuals who were included in its TCR sequencing and HLA analysis was relatively small.

TEMRA cells were FACS-enriched, and CD8+ and CD4+ T cells were isolated negatively. Trimming took 3 bases from V and 1 from J, leaving 13 bases between them. This CDR3 has 15 amino acids. CDR1 and CDR2 (germline): SGDLS, YYNGEE. This clonotype was seen only once. Its antigen is not identified. An amount of RNA that ranged from 0.5 to 1 ug was reverse transcribed with random hexamers. Amplification of TCR beta CDR3 across 54 Vbeta and 13 Jbeta was performed with immunoSEQ multiplex PCR. TCRdb processed the immunoSEQ multiplex PCR reads anew with MiXCR; each CDR3 protein has one entry. The sample consists of 100,000 to 110,000 distinct CDR3 sequences, approximately 95% of them appearing once.

This chain joins TRBV9 and TRBJ1-1; D gene unclear. Sequenced sample: CD8+ T cells from PBMCs. The source is a human donor with Susac syndrome. CDR3: CASSEYEGPNTEAFF. The CDR3 DNA reads as TGTGCCAGCAGCGAGTACGAAGGCCCGAACACTGAAGCTTTCTTT. Filled out from reference TRBV9 and TRBJ1-1, the complete variable domain reads DSGVTQTPKHLITATGQRVTLRCSPRSGDLSVYWYQQSLDQGLQFLIQYYNGEERAKGNILERFSAQQFPDLHSELNLSSLELGDSALYFCASSEYEGPNTEAFFGQGTRLTVV.